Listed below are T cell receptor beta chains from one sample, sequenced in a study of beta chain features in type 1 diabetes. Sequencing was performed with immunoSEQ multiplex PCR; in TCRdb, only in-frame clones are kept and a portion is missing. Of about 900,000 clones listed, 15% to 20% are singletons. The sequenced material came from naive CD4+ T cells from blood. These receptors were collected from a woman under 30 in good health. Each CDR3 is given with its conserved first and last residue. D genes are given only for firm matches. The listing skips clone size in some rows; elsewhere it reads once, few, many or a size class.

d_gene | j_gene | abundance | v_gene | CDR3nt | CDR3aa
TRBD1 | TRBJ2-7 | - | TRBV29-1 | TGCAGCGTTGGGATTACAGGGGGCAAATACGAGCAGTACTTC | CSVGITGGKYEQYF
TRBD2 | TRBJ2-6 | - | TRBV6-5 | TGTGCCAGCTCCAGCGGGATCTCTGGGGCCAACGTCCTGACTTTC | CASSSGISGANVLTF
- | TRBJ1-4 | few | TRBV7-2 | TGTGCCAGCAGCCCACTTTATCGGGTATCCGAAAAACTGTTTTTT | CASSPLYRVSEKLFF
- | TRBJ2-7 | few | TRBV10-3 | TGTGCCCGACACAATCTTAGGGGTCCCTACGAGCAGTACTTC | CARHNLRGPYEQYF
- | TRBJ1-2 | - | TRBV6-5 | TGTGCCAGCAGTCAGGTGGCGGACTATGGCTACACCTTC | CASSQVADYGYTF
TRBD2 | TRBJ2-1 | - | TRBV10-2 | TGCGCCAGCAGTGAGCAAGGGACTAGTGTCAATGAGCAGTTCTTC | CASSEQGTSVNEQFF
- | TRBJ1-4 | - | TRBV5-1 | TGCGCCAGCAGCTTGGGGTACACCTCTAATGAAAAACTGTTTTTT | CASSLGYTSNEKLFF
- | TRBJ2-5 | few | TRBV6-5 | TGTGCCAGCAGTTTGGAAGGGCAAGAGACCCAGTACTTC | CASSLEGQETQYF
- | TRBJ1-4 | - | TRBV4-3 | TGCGCCAGCAGCCAAGATCAAGGTGGGACTAATGAAAAACTGTTTTTT | CASSQDQGGTNEKLFF
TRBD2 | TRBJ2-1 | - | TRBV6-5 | TGTGCCAGCAGTTCCGGGACTAGCGGCGCGGTGTTCCAGTTCTTC | CASSSGTSGAVFQFF
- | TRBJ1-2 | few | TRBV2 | TGTGCCAGCAGTACAGAATCTAACTATGGCTACACCTTC | CASSTESNYGYTF
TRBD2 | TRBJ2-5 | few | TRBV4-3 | TGCGCCAGCAGCCAGGACAGACTAGCGATTGAGACCCAGTACTTC | CASSQDRLAIETQYF
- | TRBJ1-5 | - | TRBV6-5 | TGTGCCAGCAAAATCCACTGGGGGAACAATCAGCCCCAGCATTTT | CASKIHWGNNQPQHF
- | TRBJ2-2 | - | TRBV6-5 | TGTGCCAGCAGTTACTACAGGGCCGGGGAGCTGTTTTTT | CASSYYRAGELFF
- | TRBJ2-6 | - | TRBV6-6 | TGTGCCAGCACGTCTGGGGCCAACGTCCTGACTTTC | CASTSGANVLTF
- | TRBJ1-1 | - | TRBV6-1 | TGTGCCAGCAGTGACCCGGCAATTGAAGCTTTCTTT | CASSDPAIEAFF
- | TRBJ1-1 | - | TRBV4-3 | TGCGCCAGCAGCCAACAGTTGGTGGACACTGAAGCTTTCTTT | CASSQQLVDTEAFF
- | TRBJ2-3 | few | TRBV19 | TGTGCCAGTAGTTCTCCAGGGGACACAGATACGCAGTATTTT | CASSSPGDTDTQYF
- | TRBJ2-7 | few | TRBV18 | TGTGCCAGCTCACCGCAAGGCAGCTACGAGCAGTACTTC | CASSPQGSYEQYF
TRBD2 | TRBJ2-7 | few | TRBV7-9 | TGTGCCAGCAGCTTAGGCGGGAGGGCCTACGAGCAGTACTTC | CASSLGGRAYEQYF